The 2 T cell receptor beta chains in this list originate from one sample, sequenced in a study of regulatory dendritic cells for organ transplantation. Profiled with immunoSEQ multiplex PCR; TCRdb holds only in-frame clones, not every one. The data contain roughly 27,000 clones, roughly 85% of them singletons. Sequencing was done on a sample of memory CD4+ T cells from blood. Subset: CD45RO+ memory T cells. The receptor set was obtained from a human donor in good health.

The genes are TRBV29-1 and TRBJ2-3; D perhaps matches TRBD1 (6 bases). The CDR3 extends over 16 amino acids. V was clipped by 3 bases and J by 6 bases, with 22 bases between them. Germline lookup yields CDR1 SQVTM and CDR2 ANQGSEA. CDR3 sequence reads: CSVEDPTGTEQDTQYF. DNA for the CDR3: TGCAGCGTTGAGGATCCGACAGGAACAGAACAGGATACGCAGTATTTT.

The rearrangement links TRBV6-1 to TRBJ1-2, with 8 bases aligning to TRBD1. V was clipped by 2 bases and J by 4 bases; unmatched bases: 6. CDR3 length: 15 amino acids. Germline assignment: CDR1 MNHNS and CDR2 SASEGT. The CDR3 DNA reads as TGTGCCAGCAGTGAAAGATTAACAGGGGGCTATGGCTACACCTTC. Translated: CASSERLTGGYGYTF.